This T cell receptor (beta chain) was sequenced for a study of blood T cell repertoires in COVID-19. Sequencing used immunoSEQ multiplex PCR; TCRdb keeps in-frame clones, though not all of them. This table holds over 150,000 clones, roughly 84% found once. The CDR3 extends over 15 amino acids. V lost 3 bases and J lost 4, with 13 bases in between. Germline loops: CDR1 LGHNA, CDR2 YNFKEQ. The sequence was collected from a man aged 18 to 29 with active or convalescent COVID-19. Material: peripheral blood. This chain connects TRBV4-2 to TRBJ1-3; the D gene is possibly TRBD1 (5 bases). The CDR3 sequence: CASSHLTGGGNTIYF. The CDR3 DNA reads TGTGCCAGCAGCCACCTAACGGGGGGGGGAAACACCATATATTTT.